This record covers a single T cell receptor (beta chain). Its antigen is still unknown. Each donor had approximately 10 milliliters of peripheral blood drawn. A second about 7 to 12 cycle PCR used barcoded and J-beta primers. TCRdb passed the 5' RACE reads through MiXCR, listing each CDR3 protein once. The sample comprises fewer than 900,000 distinct CDR3 sequences, roughly 34% of which are singletons, and over 10% rests with the top ten. This record belongs to a study of blood T cells in healthy people across ages. Study outcomes and limitations: Older age coincided with a roughly linear decline in TCR beta diversity per million T cells.

Per the germline V gene, CDR1 is MGHRA and CDR2 is YSYEKL. V dropped 4 bases and J dropped 0; count of bases not matched to a gene: 8. The CDR3 is made up of 17 amino acids. The receptor was isolated from a young man in good health. The sequenced sample was blood. This rearrangement joins TRBV4-1 to TRBJ2-1; 8 positions match TRBD1. The DNA of the CDR3 is TGCGCCAGCAGCCGGGGGCTCAGGGGGCCCTCCTACAATGAGCAGTTCTTC. It is translated as CASSRGLRGPSYNEQFF.